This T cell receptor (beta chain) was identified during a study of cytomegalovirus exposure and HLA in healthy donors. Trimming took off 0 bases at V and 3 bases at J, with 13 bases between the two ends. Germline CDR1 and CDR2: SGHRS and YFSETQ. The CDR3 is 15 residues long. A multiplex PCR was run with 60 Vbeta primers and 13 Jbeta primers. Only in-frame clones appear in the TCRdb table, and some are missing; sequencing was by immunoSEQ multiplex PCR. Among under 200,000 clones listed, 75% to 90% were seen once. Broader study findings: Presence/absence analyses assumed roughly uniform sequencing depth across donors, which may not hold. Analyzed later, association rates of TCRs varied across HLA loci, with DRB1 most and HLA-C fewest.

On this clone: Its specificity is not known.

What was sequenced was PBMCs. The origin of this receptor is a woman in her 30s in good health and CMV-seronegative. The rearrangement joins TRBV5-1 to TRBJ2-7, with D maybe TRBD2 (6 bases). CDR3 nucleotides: TGCGCCAGCAGCTTGGGGCAGGGACTCCTCTACGAGCAGTACTTC. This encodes CASSLGQGLLYEQYF.